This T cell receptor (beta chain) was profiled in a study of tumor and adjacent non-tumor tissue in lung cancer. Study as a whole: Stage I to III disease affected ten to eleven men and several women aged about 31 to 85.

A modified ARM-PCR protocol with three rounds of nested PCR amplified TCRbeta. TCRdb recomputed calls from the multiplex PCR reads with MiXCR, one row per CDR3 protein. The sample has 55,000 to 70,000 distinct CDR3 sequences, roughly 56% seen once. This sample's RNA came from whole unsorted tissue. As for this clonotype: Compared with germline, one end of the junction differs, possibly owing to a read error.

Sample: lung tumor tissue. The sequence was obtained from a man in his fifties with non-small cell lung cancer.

The CDR3 DNA follows: TGCAGCGTTGGAGTGCCCGGGGGGGCCAACGTCCTGACCTTC. It yields the protein CSVGVPGGANVLTF. This chain links TRBV29-1 with TRBJ2-6; 8 bases align to TRBD2. Germline V gene sequence: CDR1 SQVTM, CDR2 ANQGSEA. The CDR3 loop spans 14 amino acids.